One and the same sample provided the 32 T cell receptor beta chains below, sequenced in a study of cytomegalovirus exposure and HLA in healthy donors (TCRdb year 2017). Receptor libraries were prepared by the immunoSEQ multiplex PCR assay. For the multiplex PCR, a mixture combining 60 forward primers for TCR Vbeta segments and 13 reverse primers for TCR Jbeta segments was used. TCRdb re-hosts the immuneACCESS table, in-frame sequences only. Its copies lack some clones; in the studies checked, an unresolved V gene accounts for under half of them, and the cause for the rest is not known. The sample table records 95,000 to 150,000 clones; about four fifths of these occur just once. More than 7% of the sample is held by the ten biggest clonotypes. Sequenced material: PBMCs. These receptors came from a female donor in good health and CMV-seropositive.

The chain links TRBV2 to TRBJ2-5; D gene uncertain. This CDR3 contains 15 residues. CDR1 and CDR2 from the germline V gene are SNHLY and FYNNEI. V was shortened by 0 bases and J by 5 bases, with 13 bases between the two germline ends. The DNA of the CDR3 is TGTGCCAGCAGTGAAGCCGGTTCGACATGGGAGACCCAGTACTTC. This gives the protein CASSEAGSTWETQYF.

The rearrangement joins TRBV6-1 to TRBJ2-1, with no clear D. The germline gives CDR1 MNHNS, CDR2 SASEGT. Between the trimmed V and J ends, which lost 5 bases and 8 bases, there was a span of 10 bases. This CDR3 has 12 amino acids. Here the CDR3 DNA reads TGTGCCAGCAGTCAAACGTGGCATGAGCAGTTCTTC. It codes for CASSQTWHEQFF.

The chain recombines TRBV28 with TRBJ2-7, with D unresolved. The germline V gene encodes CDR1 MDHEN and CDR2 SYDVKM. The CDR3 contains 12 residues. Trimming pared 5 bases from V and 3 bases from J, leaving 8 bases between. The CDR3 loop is CASSIPGYEQYF. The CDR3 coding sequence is TGTGCCAGCAGTATTCCAGGCTACGAGCAGTACTTC. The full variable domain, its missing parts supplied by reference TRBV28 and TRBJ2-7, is DVKVTQSSRYLVKRTGEKVFLECVQDMDHENMFWYRQDPGLGLRLIYFSYDVKMKEKGDIPEGYSVSREKKERFSLILESASTNQTSMYLCASSIPGYEQYFGPGTRLTVT.

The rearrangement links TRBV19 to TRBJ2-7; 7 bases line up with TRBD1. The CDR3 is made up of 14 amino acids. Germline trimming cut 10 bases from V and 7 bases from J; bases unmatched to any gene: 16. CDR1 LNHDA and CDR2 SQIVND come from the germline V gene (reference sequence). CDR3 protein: CATPVGRGSREQYF. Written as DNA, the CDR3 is TGTGCCACCCCGGTGGGCAGGGGGTCGAGGGAGCAGTACTTC.

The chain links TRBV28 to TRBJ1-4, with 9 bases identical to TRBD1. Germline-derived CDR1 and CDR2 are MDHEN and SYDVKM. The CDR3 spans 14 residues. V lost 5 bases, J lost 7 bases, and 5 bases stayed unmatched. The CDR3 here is CASSVTGGGEKLFF. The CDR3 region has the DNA TGTGCCAGCAGTGTGACAGGGGGTGGTGAAAAACTGTTTTTT.

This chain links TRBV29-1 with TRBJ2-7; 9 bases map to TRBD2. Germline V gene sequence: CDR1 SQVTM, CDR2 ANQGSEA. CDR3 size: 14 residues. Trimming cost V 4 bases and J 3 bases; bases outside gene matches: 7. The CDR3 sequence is CSVGVLAGSYEQYF. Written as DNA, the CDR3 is TGCAGCGTTGGAGTCCTAGCGGGGAGCTACGAGCAGTACTTC.

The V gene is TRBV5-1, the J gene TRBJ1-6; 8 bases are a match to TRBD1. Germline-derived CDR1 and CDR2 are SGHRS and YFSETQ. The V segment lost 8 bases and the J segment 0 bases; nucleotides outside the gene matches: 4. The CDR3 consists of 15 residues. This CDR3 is CASQQGDSYNSPLHF. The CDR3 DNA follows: TGCGCCAGTCAACAGGGGGACTCCTATAATTCACCCCTCCACTTT.

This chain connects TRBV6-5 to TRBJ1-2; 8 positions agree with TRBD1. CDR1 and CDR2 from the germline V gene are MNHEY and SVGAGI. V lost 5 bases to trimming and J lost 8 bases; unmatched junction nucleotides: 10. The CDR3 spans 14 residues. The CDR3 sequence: CASSETGQAGGYTF. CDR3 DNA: TGTGCCAGCAGTGAGACGGGACAGGCGGGAGGCTACACCTTC.

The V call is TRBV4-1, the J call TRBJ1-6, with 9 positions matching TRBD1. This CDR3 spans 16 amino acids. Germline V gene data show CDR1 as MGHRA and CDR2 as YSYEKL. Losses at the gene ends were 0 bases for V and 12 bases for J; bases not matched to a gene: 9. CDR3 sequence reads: CASSQDPGQGGRPLHF. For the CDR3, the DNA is TGCGCCAGCAGCCAAGATCCGGGACAGGGAGGACGACCCCTCCACTTT.

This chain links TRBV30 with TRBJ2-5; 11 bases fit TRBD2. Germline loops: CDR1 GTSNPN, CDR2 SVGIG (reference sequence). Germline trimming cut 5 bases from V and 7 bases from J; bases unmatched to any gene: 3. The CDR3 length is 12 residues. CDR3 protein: CAWELAGVTQYF. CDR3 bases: TGTGCCTGGGAACTAGCGGGGGTGACCCAGTACTTC.

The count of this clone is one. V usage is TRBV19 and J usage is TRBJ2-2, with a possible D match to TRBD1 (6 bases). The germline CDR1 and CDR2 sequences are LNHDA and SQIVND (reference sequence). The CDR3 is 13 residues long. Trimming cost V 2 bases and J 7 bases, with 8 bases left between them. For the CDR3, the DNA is TGTGCCAGTAGTATACAGGGGTACGGGGAGCTGTTTTTT. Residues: CASSIQGYGELFF. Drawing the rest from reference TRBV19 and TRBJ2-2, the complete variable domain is DGGITQSPKYLFRKEGQNVTLSCEQNLNHDAMYWYRQDPGQGLRLIYYSQIVNDFQKGDIAEGYSVSREKKESFPLTVTSAQKNPTAFYLCASSIQGYGELFFGEGSRLTVL.

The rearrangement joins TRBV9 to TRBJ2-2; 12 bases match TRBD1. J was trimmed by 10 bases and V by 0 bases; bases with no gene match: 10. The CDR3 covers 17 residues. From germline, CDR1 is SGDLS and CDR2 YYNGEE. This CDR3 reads CASSVVGQGAPREELFF. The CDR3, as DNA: TGTGCCAGCAGCGTAGTGGGACAGGGGGCGCCCCGGGAGGAGCTGTTTTTT.

CDR3 nucleotides: TGTGCCAGCAGTGAAGAAGGGGTAAGCTCCTACGAGCAGTACTTC. Its translation is CASSEEGVSSYEQYF. The chain links TRBV6-1 to TRBJ2-7, with D possibly being TRBD1 (5 bases). This CDR3 spans 15 amino acids. V was shortened by 1 base and J by 0 bases, with 10 bases between the two germline ends. Per germline, CDR1 MNHNS and CDR2 SASEGT.

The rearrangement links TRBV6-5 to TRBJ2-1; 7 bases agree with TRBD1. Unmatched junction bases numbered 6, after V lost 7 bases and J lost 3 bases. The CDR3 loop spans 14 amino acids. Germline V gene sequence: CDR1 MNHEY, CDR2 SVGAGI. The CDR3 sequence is CASKPTGLYNEQFF. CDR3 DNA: TGTGCCAGCAAACCGACAGGGCTCTACAATGAGCAGTTCTTC.

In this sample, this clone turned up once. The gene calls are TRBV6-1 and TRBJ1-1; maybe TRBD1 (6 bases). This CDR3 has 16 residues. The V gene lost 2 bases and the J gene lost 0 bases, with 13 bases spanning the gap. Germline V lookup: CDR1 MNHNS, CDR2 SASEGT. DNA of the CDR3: TGTGCCAGCAGTGAACCGAGACAGGAGGTGAACACTGAAGCTTTCTTT. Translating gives CASSEPRQEVNTEAFF.

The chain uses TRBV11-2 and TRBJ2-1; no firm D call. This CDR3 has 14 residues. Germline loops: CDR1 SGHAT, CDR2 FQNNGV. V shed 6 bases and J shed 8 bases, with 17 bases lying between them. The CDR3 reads CASSFQSRGHEQFF. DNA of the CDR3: TGTGCCAGCAGTTTTCAATCACGCGGCCATGAGCAGTTCTTC.

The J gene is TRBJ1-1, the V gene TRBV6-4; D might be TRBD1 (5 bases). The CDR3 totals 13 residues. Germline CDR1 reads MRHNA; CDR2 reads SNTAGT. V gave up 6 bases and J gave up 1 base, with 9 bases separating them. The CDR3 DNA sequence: TGTGCCAGCAGGGATCAGGGGAACACTGAAGCTTTCTTT. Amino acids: CASRDQGNTEAFF.

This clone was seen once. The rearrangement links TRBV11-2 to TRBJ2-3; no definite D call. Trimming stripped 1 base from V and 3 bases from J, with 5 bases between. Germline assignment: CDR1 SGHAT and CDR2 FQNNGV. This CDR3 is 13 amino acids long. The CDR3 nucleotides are TGTGCCAGCAGCTTAGTTCTGACAGATACGCAGTATTTT. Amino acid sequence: CASSLVLTDTQYF.

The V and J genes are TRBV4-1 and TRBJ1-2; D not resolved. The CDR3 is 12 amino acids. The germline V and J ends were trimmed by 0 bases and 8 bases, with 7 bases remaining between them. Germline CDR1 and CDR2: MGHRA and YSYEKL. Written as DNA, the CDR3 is TGCGCCAGCAGCCAAGATCAGTACGGCTACACCTTC. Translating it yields CASSQDQYGYTF.

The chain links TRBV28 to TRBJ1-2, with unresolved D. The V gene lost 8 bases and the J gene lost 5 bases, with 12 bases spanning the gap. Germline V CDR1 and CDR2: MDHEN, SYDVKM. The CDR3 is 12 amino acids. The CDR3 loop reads CASRAGIYGYTF. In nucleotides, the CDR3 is TGTGCCAGCCGGGCGGGAATATATGGCTACACCTTC.

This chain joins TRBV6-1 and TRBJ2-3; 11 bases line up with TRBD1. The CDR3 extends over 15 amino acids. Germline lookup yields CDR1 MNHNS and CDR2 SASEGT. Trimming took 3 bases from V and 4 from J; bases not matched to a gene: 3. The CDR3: CASSEGQGVADTQYF. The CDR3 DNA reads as TGTGCCAGCAGTGAGGGACAGGGGGTAGCAGATACGCAGTATTTT.

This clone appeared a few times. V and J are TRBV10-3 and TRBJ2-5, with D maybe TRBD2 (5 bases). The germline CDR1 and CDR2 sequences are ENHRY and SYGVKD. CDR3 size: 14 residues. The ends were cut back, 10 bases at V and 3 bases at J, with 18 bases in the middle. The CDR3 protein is CATSSGVSEETQYF. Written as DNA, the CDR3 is TGTGCCACCTCGTCCGGGGTAAGCGAAGAGACCCAGTACTTC.

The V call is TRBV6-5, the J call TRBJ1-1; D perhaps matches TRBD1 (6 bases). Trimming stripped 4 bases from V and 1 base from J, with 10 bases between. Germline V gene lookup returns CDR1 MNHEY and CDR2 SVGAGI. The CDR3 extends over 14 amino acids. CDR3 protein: CASSLGHPNTEAFF. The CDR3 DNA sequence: TGTGCCAGCAGTTTGGGACATCCGAACACTGAAGCTTTCTTT.

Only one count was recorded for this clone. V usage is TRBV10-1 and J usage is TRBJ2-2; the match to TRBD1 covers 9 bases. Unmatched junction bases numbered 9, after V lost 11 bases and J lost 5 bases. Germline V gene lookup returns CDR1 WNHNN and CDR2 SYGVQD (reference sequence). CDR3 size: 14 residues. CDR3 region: CASRDRVGTGELFF. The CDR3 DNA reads TGCGCCTCCCGGGACAGGGTGGGGACCGGGGAGCTGTTTTTT.

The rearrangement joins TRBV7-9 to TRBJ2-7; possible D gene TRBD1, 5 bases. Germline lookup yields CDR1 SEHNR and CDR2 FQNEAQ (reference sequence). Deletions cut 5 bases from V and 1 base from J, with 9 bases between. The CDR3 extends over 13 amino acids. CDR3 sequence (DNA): TGTGCCAGCAGCCAGACAGCATCCTACGAGCAGTACTTC. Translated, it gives CASSQTASYEQYF.

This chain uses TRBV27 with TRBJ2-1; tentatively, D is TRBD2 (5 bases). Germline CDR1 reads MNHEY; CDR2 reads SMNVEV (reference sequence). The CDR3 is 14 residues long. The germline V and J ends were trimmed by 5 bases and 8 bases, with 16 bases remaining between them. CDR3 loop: CASSTTSLVDEQFF. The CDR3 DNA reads TGTGCCAGCAGTACTACTAGTCTGGTTGATGAGCAGTTCTTC.

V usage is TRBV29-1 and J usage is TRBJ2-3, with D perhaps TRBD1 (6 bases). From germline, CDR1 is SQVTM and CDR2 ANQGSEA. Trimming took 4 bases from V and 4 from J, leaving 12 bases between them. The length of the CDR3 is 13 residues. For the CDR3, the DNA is TGCAGCGTTGGGGCACAGGGCGCAGATACGCAGTATTTT. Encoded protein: CSVGAQGADTQYF.

The CDR3 loop reads CASSPGGRGHHNEQFF. The CDR3, as DNA: TGTGCCAGCAGTCCGGGGGGGCGGGGACACCACAATGAGCAGTTCTTC. The rearrangement links TRBV7-7 to TRBJ2-1, with 8 bases matching TRBD2. Germline lookup yields CDR1 SSHAT and CDR2 FNYEAQ (reference sequence). V shed 6 bases and J 5 bases; nucleotides not matched to a gene: 12. The CDR3 contains 16 residues.

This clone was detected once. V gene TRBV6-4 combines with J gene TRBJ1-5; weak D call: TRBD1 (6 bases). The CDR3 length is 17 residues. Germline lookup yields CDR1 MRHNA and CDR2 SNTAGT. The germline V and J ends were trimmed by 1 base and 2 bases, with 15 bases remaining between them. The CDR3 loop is CASSDLRGIRCNQPQHF. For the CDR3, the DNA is TGTGCCAGCAGTGACTTAAGGGGGATTAGATGCAATCAGCCCCAGCATTTT.

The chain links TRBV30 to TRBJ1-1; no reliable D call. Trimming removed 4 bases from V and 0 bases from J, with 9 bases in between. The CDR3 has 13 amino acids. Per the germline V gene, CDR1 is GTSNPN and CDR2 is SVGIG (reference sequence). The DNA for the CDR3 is TGTGCCTGGAAAGTCAGTTTGAACACTGAAGCTTTCTTT. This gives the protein CAWKVSLNTEAFF.

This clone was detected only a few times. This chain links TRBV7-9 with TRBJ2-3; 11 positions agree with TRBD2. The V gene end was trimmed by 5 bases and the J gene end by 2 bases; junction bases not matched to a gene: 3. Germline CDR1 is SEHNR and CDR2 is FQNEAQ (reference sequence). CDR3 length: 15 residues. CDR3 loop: CASSPLAGATDTQYF. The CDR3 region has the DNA TGTGCCAGCAGCCCACTAGCGGGGGCCACAGATACGCAGTATTTT.

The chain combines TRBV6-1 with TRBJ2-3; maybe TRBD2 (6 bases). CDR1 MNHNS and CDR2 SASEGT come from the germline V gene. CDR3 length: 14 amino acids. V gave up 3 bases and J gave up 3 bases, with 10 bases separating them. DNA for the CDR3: TGTGCCAGCAGTGATGGAGGAGGGACAGATACGCAGTATTTT. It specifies CASSDGGGTDTQYF.